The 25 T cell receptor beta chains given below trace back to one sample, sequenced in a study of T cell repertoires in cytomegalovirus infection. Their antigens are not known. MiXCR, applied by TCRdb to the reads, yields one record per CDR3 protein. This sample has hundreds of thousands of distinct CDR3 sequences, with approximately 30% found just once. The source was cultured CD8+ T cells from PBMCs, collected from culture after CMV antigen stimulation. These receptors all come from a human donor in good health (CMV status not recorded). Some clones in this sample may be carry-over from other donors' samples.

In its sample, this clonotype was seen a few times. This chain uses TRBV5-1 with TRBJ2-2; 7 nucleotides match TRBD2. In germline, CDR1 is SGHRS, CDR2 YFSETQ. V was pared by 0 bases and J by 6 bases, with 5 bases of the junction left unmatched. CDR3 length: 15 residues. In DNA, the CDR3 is TGCGCCAGCAGCTTGGCCGGGGGGATGGCCGGGGAGCTGTTTTTT. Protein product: CASSLAGGMAGELFF.

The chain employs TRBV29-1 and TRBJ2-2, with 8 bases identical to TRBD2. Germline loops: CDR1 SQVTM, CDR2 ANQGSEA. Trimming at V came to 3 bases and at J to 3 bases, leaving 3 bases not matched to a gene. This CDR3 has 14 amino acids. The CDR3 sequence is CSVERAGDTGELFF. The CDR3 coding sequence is TGCAGCGTTGAGAGAGCGGGGGACACCGGGGAGCTGTTTTTT.

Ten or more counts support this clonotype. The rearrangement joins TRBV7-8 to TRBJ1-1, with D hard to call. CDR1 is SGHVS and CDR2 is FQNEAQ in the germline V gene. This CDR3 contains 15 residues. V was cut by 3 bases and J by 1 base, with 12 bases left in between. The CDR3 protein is CASSFRTGENTEAFF. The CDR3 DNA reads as TGTGCCAGCAGCTTCCGGACTGGGGAGAACACTGAAGCTTTCTTT.

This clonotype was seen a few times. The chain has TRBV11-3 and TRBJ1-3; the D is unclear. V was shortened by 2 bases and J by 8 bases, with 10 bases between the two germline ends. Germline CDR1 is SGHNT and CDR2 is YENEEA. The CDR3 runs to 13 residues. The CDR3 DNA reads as TGTGCCAGCAGCTTACCGGATAGGGACACCATATATTTT. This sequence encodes CASSLPDRDTIYF.

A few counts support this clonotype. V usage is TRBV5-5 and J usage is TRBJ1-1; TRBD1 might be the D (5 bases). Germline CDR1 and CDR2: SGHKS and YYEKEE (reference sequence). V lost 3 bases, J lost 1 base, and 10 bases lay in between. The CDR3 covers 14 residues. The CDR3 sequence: CASSWGLGNTEAFF. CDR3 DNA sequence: TGTGCCAGCAGCTGGGGCCTTGGGAACACTGAAGCTTTCTTT.

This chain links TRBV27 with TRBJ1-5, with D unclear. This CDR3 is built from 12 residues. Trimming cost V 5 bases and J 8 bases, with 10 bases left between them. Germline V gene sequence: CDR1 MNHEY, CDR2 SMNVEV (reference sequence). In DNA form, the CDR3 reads TGTGCCAGCAGTCCCCCAGGAAAGCCCCAGCATTTT. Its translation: CASSPPGKPQHF.

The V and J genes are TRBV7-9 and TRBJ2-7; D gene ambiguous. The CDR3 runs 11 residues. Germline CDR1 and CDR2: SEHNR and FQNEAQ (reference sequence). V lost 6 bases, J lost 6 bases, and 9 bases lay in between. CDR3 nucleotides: TGTGCCAGCAGTTTTACAGTCGAGCAGTACTTC. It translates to CASSFTVEQYF.

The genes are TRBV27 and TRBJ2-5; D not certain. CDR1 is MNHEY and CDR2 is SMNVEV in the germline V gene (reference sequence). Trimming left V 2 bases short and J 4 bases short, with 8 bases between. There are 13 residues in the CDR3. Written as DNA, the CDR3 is TGTGCCAGCAGTTTAATGGCTTCAGAGACCCAGTACTTC. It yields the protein CASSLMASETQYF.

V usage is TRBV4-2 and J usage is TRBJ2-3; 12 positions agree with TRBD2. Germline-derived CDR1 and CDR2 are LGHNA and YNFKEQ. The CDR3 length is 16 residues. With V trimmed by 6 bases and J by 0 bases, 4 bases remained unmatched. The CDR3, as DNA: TGTGCCAGCAGGGGACTAGCGGGCCTTAGCACAGATACGCAGTATTTT. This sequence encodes CASRGLAGLSTDTQYF.

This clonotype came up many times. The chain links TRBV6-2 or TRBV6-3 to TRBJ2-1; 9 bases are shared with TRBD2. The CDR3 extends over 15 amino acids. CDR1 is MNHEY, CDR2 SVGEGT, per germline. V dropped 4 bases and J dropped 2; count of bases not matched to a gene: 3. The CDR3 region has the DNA TGTGCCAGCAGTTCCGGCGGGGGGGCCTACAATGAGCAGTTCTTC. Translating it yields CASSSGGGAYNEQFF.

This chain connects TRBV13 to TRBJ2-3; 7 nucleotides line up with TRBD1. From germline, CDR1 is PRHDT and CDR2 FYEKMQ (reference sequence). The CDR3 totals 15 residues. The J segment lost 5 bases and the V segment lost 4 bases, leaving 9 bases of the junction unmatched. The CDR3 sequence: CASSSGLGGGDTQYF. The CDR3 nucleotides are TGTGCCAGCAGCTCCGGGCTAGGGGGCGGAGATACGCAGTATTTT. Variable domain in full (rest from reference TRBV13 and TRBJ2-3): AAGVIQSPRHLIKEKRETATLKCYPIPRHDTVYWYQQGPGQDPQFLISFYEKMQSDKGSIPDRFSAQQFSDYHSELNMSSLELGDSALYFCASSSGLGGGDTQYFGPGTRLTVL.

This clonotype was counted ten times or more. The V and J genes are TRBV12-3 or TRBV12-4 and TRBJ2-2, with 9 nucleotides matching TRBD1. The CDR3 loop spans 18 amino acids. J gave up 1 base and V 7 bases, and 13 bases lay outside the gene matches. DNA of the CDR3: TGTGCCAGCATCTCCGAATCCACAGGGGGCTGGAACACCGGGGAGCTGTTTTTT. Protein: CASISESTGGWNTGELFF.

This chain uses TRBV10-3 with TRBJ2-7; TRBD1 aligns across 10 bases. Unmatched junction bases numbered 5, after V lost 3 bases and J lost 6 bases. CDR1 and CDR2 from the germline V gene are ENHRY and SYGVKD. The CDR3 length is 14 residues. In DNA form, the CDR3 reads TGTGCCATCAGTGAAGGACAGGGGGTCGGCGAGCAGTACGTC. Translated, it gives CAISEGQGVGEQYV.

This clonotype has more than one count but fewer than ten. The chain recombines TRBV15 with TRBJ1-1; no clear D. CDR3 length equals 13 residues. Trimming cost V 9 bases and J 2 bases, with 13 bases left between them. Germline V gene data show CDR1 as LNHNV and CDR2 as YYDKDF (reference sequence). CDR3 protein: CATTTRSNTEAFF. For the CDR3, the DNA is TGTGCCACGACGACACGGTCTAACACTGAAGCTTTCTTT.

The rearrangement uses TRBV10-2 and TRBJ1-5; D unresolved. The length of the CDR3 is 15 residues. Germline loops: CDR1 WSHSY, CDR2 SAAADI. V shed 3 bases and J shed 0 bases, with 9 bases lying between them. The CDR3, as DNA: TGCGCCAGCAGTGATGGTGGGTATAGCAATCAGCCCCAGCATTTT. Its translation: CASSDGGYSNQPQHF.

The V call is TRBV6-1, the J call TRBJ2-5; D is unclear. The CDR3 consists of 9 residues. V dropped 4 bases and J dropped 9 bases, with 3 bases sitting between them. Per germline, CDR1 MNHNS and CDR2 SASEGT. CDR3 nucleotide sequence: TGTGCCAGCAGTGGGGCCCAGTACTTC. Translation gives CASSGAQYF.

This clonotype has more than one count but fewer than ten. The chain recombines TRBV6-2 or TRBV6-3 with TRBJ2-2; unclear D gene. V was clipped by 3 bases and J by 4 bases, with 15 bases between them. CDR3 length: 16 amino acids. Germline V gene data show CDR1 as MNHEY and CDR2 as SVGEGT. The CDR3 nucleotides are TGTGCCAGCAGTTATTGGTTCACGGAACCCACCGGGGAGCTGTTTTTT. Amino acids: CASSYWFTEPTGELFF.

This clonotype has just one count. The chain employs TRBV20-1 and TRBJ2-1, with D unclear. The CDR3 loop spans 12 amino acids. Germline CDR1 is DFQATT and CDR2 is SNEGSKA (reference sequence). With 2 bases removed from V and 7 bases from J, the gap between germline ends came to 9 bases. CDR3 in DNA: TGCAGTGCTAGAAAAGTGAGGAATGAGCAGTTCTTC. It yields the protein CSARKVRNEQFF.

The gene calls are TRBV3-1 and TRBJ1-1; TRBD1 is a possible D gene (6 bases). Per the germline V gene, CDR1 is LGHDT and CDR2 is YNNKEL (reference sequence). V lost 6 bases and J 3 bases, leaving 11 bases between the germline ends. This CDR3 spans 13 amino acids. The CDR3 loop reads CASRQGAYTEAFF. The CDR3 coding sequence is TGTGCCAGCAGACAGGGTGCGTACACTGAAGCTTTCTTT.

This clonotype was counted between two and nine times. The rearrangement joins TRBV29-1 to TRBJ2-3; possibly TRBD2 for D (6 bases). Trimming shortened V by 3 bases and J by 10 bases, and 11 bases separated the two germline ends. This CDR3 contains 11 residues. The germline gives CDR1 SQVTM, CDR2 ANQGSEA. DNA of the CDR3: TGCAGCGTTGAGGACTATCTAGCGCAGTATTTT. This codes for CSVEDYLAQYF.

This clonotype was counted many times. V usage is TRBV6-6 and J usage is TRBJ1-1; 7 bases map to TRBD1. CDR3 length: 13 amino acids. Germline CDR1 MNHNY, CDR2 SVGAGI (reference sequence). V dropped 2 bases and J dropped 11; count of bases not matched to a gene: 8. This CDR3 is CASSYRDSLWAFF. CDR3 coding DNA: TGTGCCAGCAGTTACCGGGACAGTCTCTGGGCTTTCTTT.

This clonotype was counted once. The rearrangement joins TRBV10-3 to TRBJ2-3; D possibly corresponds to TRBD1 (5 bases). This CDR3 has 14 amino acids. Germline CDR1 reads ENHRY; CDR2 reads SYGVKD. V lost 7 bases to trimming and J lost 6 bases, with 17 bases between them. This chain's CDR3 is CAITNKAGMDTQYF. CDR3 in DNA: TGTGCCATCACGAACAAGGCAGGGATGGATACGCAGTATTTT.

CDR3 nucleotide sequence: TGCGCCAGCAGCCCAGGTATACAGATCTGGGGGCAGCAGTTCTTC. It is translated as CASSPGIQIWGQQFF. This sequence joins TRBV4-3 and TRBJ2-1; D may be TRBD1 (6 bases). V was cut by 4 bases and J by 11 bases, with 21 bases left in between. The CDR3 loop spans 15 amino acids. The germline gives CDR1 LGHNA, CDR2 YSLEER.

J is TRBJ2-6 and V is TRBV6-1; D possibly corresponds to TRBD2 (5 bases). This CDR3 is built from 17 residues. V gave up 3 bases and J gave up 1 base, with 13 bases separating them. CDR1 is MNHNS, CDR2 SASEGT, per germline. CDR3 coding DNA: TGTGCCAGCAGTGACGGGGAAGAAGTTTCTGGGGCCAACGTCCTGACTTTC. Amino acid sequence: CASSDGEEVSGANVLTF.

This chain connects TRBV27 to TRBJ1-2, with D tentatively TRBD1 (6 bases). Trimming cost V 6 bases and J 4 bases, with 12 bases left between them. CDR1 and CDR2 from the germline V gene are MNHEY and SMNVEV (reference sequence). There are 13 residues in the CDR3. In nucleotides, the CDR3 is TGTGCCAGCAGCGATGGACAGCTCTATGGCTACACCTTC. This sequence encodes CASSDGQLYGYTF.